The present T cell receptor (beta chain) was sequenced within a study of regulatory T cells in long-lasting Graves disease. Described time point: newly diagnosed GD, antithyroid drugs for less than 3 months. RNA isolated from PBMCs was used to make the TCR library. This clonotype was seen a handful of times. Germline V gives CDR1 SQVTM, CDR2 ANQGSEA. V lost 4 bases, J lost 5 bases, and 14 bases lay in between. The CDR3 runs to 13 residues. Libraries of TCR beta came from iRepertoire HTBI primers plus Arm-PCR of CDR3 regions. In the original processing: More than 55 TRBV and 12 to 15 TRBJ segments were identified across samples. TCRdb independently ran MiXCR on the multiplex PCR reads; one entry per CDR3 protein. The V and J calls were determined by TCRdb, not by the authors. The sample holds 450,000 to 650,000 distinct CDR3 sequences, about 15% seen once. These data were likewise used in another study, on T cells in Graves' hyperthyroidism and ophthalmopathy. Per that study: On the basis of clinical symptoms, serum thyroxine and TRAb, thyroid ultrasound and orbital computed tomography, diagnoses were made. The primer set for the first-round RT-PCR of the TCR CDR3 was HTBI. Most expanded thyroid clonotypes above 0.001 also appeared in blood.

The sample in question was peripheral blood mononuclear cells (PBMCs), obtained at new diagnosis, from a patient treated with antithyroid drugs. This chain uses TRBV29-1 with TRBJ1-1; D gene uncertain. This sequence originates from a middle-aged woman with Graves disease. CDR3 region: CSVGNGLGTEAFF. In DNA form, the CDR3 reads TGCAGCGTTGGTAACGGGCTAGGGACTGAAGCTTTCTTT.